The 2 T cell receptor beta chains below were found in one sample sequenced in a study of cytomegalovirus exposure and HLA in healthy donors. Primers for the PCR totalled 60 Vbeta and 13 Jbeta. The data were produced by immunoSEQ multiplex PCR, yet TCRdb's version contains in-frame clones alone and is incomplete. This sample has 150,000 to 200,000 clones, with roughly 84% found just once. The material sequenced was PBMCs. Every receptor here comes from a boy aged 5-17 years in good health and CMV-seronegative.

The V call is TRBV5-6, the J call TRBJ2-1; 12 bases fit TRBD2. The V gene end was trimmed by 5 bases and the J gene end by 14 bases; junction bases not matched to a gene: 11. Germline V gene lookup returns CDR1 SGHDT and CDR2 YYEEEE. CDR3 size: 14 residues. The CDR3 region is CASRGRPSGRAEFF. The CDR3 DNA reads TGTGCCAGCAGGGGCCGGCCTAGCGGGAGGGCGGAGTTCTTC. Supplemented by reference TRBV5-6 and TRBJ2-1, the full variable domain reads DAGVTQSPTHLIKTRGQQVTLRCSPKSGHDTVSWYQQALGQGPQFIFQYYEEEERQRGNFPDRFSGHQFPNYSSELNVNALLLGDSALYLCASRGRPSGRAEFFGPGTRLTVL.

This sequence joins TRBV16 and TRBJ1-1; D is unresolved. Between the trimmed V and J ends, which lost 4 bases and 1 base, there was a span of 10 bases. In germline, CDR1 is KGHSY, CDR2 FQNENV. The CDR3 consists of 14 residues. The CDR3 here is CASSPASGNTEAFF. The CDR3 DNA follows: TGTGCCAGCAGCCCAGCGAGTGGGAACACTGAAGCTTTCTTT.